Reported below is one T cell receptor (beta chain). The target antigen is unknown. TCRdb passed the 5' RACE reads through MiXCR, listing each CDR3 protein once. The table lists some 90,000 distinct CDR3 sequences, more than 12% of them singletons. The data belong to a study of early T cells in non-severe SARS-CoV-2 infection. Overall study context: Bulk RNA isolated from unsorted whole blood underwent sequencing; chains were not paired. Notes on the study in general: The matching step, a VDJdb search, favored anti-spike CD8 responses and missed private and CD4 specificities.

CDR3 size: 15 residues. In germline, CDR1 is SQVTM, CDR2 ANQGSEA. Trimming cost V 6 bases and J 1 base; bases outside gene matches: 5. The rearrangement joins TRBV29-1 to TRBJ2-3; 12 nucleotides align to TRBD2. Material for sequencing was whole blood. The sequence came from an adult who was a healthcare worker with PCR-confirmed SARS-CoV-2 infection or an uninfected control (not recorded which). CDR3 sequence (DNA): TGCAGCGTAGTACTAGCGGGAGGAGGCACAGATACGCAGTATTTT. Protein sequence: CSVVLAGGGTDTQYF.